This T cell receptor (beta chain) appears in the sequencing data of a study of blood T cells in healthy people across ages. PCR was performed a second time for about 7 to 11 cycles using a sample-barcoded 5' primer and a J-beta primer mix. Each CDR3 protein gets one entry after TCRdb re-called the 5' RACE reads with MiXCR. The sample yields some 1,000,000 distinct CDR3 sequences, about 23% seen once. The CDR3 is made up of 16 amino acids. The germline gives CDR1 LGHNT, CDR2 FRNRAP. V was pared by 1 base and J by 1 base, with 6 bases of the junction left unmatched. This clonotype has more than one count but fewer than ten. The data also belong to a second study, concerning T cells of mothers and their children.

The specimen was blood. This receptor was taken from a girl aged 2-10 years in good health. This chain connects TRBV12-5 to TRBJ1-1; 7 bases agree with TRBD1. CDR3 sequence reads: CASGLAIQGRNTEAFF. The CDR3 coding sequence is TGTGCTAGTGGTTTGGCGATACAGGGGAGGAACACTGAAGCTTTCTTT.